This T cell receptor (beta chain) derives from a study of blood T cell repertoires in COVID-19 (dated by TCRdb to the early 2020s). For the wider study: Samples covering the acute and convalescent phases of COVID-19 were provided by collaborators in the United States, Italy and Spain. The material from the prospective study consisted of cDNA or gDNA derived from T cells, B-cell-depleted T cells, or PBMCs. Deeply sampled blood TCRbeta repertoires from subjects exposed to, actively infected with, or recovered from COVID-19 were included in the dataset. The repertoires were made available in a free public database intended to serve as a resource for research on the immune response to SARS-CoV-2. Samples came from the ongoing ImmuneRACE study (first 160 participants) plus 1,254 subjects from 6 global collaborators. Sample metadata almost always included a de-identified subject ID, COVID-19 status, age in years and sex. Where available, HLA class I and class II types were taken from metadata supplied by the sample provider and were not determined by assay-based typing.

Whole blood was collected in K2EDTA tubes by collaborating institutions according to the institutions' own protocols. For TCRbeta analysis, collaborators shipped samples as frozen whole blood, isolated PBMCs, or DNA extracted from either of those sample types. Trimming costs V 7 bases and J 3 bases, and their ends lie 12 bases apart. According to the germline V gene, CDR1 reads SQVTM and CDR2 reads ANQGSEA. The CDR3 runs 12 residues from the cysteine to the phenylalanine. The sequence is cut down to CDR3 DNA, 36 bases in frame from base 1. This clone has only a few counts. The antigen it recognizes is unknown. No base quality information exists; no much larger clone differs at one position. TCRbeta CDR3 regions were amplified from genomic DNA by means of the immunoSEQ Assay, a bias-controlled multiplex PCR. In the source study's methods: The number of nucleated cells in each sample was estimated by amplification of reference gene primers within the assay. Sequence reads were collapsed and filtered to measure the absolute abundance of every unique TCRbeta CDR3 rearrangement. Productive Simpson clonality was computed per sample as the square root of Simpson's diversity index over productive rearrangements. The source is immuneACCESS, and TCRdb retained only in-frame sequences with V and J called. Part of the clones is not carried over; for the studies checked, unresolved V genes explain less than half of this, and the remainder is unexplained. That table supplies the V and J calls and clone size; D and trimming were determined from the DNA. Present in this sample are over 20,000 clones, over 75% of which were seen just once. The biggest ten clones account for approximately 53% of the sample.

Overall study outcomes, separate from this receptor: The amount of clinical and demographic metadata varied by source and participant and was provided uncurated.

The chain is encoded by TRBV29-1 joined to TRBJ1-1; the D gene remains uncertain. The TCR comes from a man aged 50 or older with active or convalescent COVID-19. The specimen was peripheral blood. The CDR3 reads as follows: CSGSGRYTEAFF. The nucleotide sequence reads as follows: TGCAGCGGCTCCGGGAGATACACTGAAGCTTTCTTT.